This T cell receptor (beta chain) was sequenced in a study of shared clonotypes between healthy human individuals. The germline V gene has CDR1 SGDLS and CDR2 YYNGEE. This CDR3 comprises 17 residues. V lost 4 bases and J lost 3, with 20 bases in between. To note about this clone: Its target is unknown.

Study results and limitations: Memory subsets generally showed smaller estimated richness than naive subsets did. Relative to clonotypes present in all four donors, those not shared had lower generation probabilities.

Deep level was the assay's run setting. Using immunoSEQ multiplex PCR, the repertoire was profiled, and TCRdb retains in-frame clones only, with some absent. The table includes some 200,000 clones, 60% to 70% detected once. A CD45RA+ naive subset and a CD45RA-negative memory subset were split from CD4+ cells. The chain joins TRBV9 to TRBJ2-1; D could derive from TRBD1 or TRBD2 (5 bases each). Sequencing was carried out using memory CD4+ T cells sorted from blood. Subset in this sample: CD45RA-negative fraction. The sequence derives from a man aged 25-45 years in good health. The CDR3 DNA reads TGTGCCAGCAGCACCCGCAGGGACGCCCCCATCTACAATGAGCAGTTCTTC. This translates into CASSTRRDAPIYNEQFF.